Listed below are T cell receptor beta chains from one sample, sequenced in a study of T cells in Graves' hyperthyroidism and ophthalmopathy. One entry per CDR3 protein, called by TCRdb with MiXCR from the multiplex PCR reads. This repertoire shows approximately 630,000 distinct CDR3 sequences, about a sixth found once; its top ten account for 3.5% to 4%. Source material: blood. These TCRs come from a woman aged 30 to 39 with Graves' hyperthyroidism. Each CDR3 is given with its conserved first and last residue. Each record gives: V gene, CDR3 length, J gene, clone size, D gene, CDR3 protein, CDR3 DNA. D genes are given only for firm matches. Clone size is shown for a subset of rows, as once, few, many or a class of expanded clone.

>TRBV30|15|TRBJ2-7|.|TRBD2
CAWSLGLAGGREQYF
TGTGCCTGGAGTTTGGGACTAGCGGGAGGGCGGGAGCAGTACTTC
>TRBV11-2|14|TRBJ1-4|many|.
CASSSPGFAEKLFF
TGTGCCAGCAGCTCTCCAGGGTTTGCTGAAAAACTGTTTTTT
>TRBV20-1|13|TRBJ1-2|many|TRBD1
CSASDRVSYGYTF
TGCAGTGCTTCGGACAGGGTTAGCTATGGCTACACCTTC
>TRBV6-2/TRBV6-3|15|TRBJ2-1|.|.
CASSGGVFSYNEQFF
TGTGCCAGCAGTGGCGGGGTCTTCTCCTACAATGAGCAGTTCTTC
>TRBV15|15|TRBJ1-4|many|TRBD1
CATSKRDRENEKLFF
TGTGCCACCAGCAAAAGGGACAGGGAGAATGAAAAACTGTTTTTT
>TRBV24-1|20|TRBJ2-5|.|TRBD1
CATSDAGGNRVSNIVETQYF
TGTGCCACCAGTGATGCAGGGGGCAATAGGGTTTCAAATATTGTGGAGACCCAGTACTTC
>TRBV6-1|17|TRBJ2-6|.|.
CASSGGLISSGANVLTF
TGTGCCAGCAGCGGTGGACTCATTAGCTCTGGGGCCAACGTCCTGACTTTC
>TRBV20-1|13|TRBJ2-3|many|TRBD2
CSANSGSADTQYF
TGCAGTGCTAATAGCGGGAGTGCAGATACGCAGTATTTT
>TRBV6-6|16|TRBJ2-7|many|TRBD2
CASSYATSGSSYEQYF
TGTGCCAGCAGTTACGCCACTAGCGGGAGCTCCTACGAGCAGTACTTC
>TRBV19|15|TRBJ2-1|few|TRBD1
CASSIAGTGFNEQFF
TGTGCCAGTAGTATAGCCGGGACAGGGTTCAATGAGCAGTTCTTC
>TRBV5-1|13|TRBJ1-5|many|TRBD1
CASSTGTAQPQHF
TGCGCCAGCAGCACCGGGACAGCCCAGCCCCAGCATTTT
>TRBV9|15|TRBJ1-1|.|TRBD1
CASSGTGTLNTEAFF
TGTGCCAGCAGCGGGACAGGAACCTTGAACACTGAAGCTTTCTTT
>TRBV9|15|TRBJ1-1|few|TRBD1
CASSSAGTVNTEAFF
TGTGCCAGCAGCTCCGCCGGGACAGTCAACACTGAAGCTTTCTTT
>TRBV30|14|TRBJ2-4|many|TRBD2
CAWSFLAGVNIQYF
TGTGCCTGGAGTTTCCTAGCGGGAGTTAACATTCAGTACTTC
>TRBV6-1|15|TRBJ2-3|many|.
CASSERSLSTDTQYF
TGTGCCAGCAGTGAAAGGAGCCTGAGCACAGATACGCAGTATTTT
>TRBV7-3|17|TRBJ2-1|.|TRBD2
CASSLMVTSGRGNEQFF
TGTGCCAGCAGCTTAATGGTGACTAGCGGGAGGGGAAATGAGCAGTTCTTC
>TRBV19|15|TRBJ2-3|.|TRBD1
CASNKGTGDGDTQYF
TGTGCCAGTAATAAAGGGACAGGGGATGGGGATACGCAGTATTTT
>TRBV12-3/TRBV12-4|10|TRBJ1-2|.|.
CASSTNGYTF
TGTGCCAGCAGTACTAATGGCTACACCTTC
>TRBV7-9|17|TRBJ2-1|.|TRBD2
CASSPTPPSGGYNEQFF
TGTGCCAGCAGCCCCACACCCCCAAGCGGGGGGTACAATGAGCAGTTCTTC
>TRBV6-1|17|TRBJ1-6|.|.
CASSGWAASSYNSPLHF
TGTGCCAGCAGTGGATGGGCAGCGAGCTCCTATAATTCACCCCTCCACTTT
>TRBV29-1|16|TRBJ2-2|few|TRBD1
CSVLPADRGHTGELFF
TGCAGCGTTCTTCCGGCGGACAGGGGTCATACCGGGGAGCTGTTTTTT
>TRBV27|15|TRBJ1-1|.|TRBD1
CASSSQRQGASEAFF
TGTGCCAGCAGTTCTCAAAGACAGGGGGCTAGTGAAGCTTTCTTT
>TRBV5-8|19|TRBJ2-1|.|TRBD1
CASSPGTGGFISSYNEQFF
TGTGCCAGCAGCCCCGGGACAGGGGGCTTCATCTCCTCCTACAATGAGCAGTTCTTC
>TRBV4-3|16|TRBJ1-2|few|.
CASSQDPRDVGYGYTF
TGCGCCAGCAGCCAAGACCCCCGGGATGTGGGCTATGGCTACACCTTC
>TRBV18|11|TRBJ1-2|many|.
CASSPADGYTF
TGTGCCAGCTCACCTGCGGATGGCTACACCTTC
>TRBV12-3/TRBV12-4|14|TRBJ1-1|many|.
CASSHRRKDTEAFF
TGTGCCAGCAGTCACAGGCGTAAGGACACTGAAGCTTTCTTT
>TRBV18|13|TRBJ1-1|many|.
CASSPPGTTEAFF
TGTGCCAGCTCACCGCCGGGGACGACTGAAGCTTTCTTT
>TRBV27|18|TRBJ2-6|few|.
CASSGFGFTRIGANVLTF
TGTGCCAGCAGTGGTTTTGGCTTCACCCGCATTGGGGCCAACGTCCTGACTTTC
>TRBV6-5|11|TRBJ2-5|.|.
CASSYSLREYF
TGTGCCAGCAGTTACTCTTTGCGGGAGTACTTC
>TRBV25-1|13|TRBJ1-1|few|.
CASSAIGGVEAFF
TGTGCCAGCAGTGCCATCGGGGGAGTTGAAGCTTTCTTT
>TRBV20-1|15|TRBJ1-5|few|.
CSARGQVPQNQPQHF
TGCAGTGCTAGAGGTCAGGTGCCTCAGAATCAGCCCCAGCATTTT
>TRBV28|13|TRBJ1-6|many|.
CATDDLWGSPLHF
TGTGCCACCGACGACCTTTGGGGCTCACCCCTCCACTTT
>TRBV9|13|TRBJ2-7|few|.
CASSVATGYEQYF
TGTGCCAGCAGCGTAGCTACGGGGTACGAGCAGTACTTC
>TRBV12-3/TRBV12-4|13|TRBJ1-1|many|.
CASRGRDTRGAFF
TGTGCCAGCAGGGGCCGGGACACGAGGGGAGCTTTCTTT
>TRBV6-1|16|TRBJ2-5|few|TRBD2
CASTLGLASLGETQYF
TGTGCCAGCACCCTCGGACTAGCGAGCCTGGGGGAGACCCAGTACTTC
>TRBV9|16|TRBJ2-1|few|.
CASSVGVGEGTNGQFF
TGTGCCAGCAGCGTAGGTGTCGGAGAGGGAACAAATGGGCAGTTCTTC
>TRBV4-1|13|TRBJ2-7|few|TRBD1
CASSQGTAREQYF
TGCGCCAGCAGCCAGGGGACAGCCCGCGAGCAGTACTTC
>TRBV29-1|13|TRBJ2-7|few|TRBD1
CSGSGTGPHEQYF
TGCAGCGGGTCCGGGACAGGGCCCCACGAGCAGTACTTC
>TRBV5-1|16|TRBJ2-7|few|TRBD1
CASSADAGTGGSEQYF
TGCGCCAGCAGCGCGGACGCAGGGACAGGGGGATCCGAGCAGTACTTC
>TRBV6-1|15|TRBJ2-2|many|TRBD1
CASTPDRVHTGELFF
TGTGCCAGCACCCCCGACAGGGTTCACACCGGGGAGCTGTTTTTT
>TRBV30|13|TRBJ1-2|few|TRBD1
CAWTIRTGPGYTF
TGTGCCTGGACCATCCGGACAGGGCCAGGCTACACCTTC
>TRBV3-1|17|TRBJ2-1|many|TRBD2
CASGRRGLAGSYNEQFF
TGTGCCAGCGGGCGGAGGGGACTAGCGGGTTCTTACAATGAGCAGTTCTTC
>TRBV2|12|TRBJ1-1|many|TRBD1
CASSGDSYEAFF
TGTGCCAGCAGCGGGGACAGTTACGAAGCTTTCTTT
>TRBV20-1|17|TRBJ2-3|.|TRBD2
CSARVSSGRAGTDTQYF
TGCAGTGCTAGAGTCTCTAGCGGGAGGGCCGGCACAGATACGCAGTATTTT
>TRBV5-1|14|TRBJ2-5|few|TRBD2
CASSSAGGAETQYF
TGCGCCAGCAGCTCCGCCGGGGGGGCGGAGACCCAGTACTTC
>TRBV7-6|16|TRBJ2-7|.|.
CASSLNYGQAFDEQYF
TGTGCCAGCAGCTTAAATTACGGGCAGGCTTTCGACGAGCAGTACTTC
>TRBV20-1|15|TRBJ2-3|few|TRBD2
CSAPGTSGSVDTQYF
TGCAGTGCTCCCGGGACTAGCGGGAGTGTAGATACGCAGTATTTT
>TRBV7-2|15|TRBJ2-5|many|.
CASSLGGGWQETQYF
TGTGCCAGCAGCCTCGGGGGAGGATGGCAAGAGACCCAGTACTTC
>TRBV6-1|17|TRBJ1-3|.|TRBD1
CASRSGTGPSTGNTIYF
TGTGCCAGCAGATCCGGGACAGGGCCGTCTACTGGAAACACCATATATTTT
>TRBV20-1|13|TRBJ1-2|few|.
CSARDSQNYGYTF
TGCAGTGCGAGGGACTCCCAGAACTATGGCTACACCTTC
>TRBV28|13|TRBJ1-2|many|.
CASRGGANYGYTF
TGTGCCAGCAGGGGGGGGGCTAACTATGGCTACACCTTC
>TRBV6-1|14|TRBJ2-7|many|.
CASSSDSPAYEQYF
TGTGCCAGCAGCTCGGACAGCCCAGCCTACGAGCAGTACTTC
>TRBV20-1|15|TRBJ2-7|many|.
CSASQGRALLNEQYF
TGCAGTGCTAGTCAAGGCAGGGCGCTACTGAACGAGCAGTACTTC